The T cell receptor (beta chain) under discussion was sequenced for a study of identical twins (dated by TCRdb to about 2016). For the study in its entirety: TCR alpha and beta repertoires from monozygotic twins, unrelated adults of various ages and cord blood were deep-sequenced to test whether fetal clonotypes persist. To rule out contamination, replicate twin experiments were performed at different times with different library preparation protocols.

The library was made by 5' RACE. For sequencing, an Illumina HiSeq 2000 was employed. A universal primer binding site was added through template switching, and the final cDNA carried a unique molecular identifier so that TCR cDNA molecules could be counted accurately. First-strand cDNA for TCR alpha and beta chains was synthesized from specific primers in the conserved constant-segment region. To control for contamination, every cDNA library carried two barcodes: a SMART-Mk sample barcode plus Illumina barcodes. TruSeq adapter sequences and Illumina sample barcodes were added in two successive PCR steps. TCR alpha and beta cDNA libraries were sequenced on the Illumina HiSeq platform with custom primers. The authors processed their data as follows. Raw reads were processed with MiGEC to extract unique molecular identifiers, and MiXCR was used to determine CDR3 positions. For each individual, recombination models were inferred using an EM algorithm with the repgenHMM and IGoR tools. Shared clonotypes were analyzed with the tcR package in R, and sharing was normalized by the product of cloneset sizes. To study raw recombination free of thymic and clonal selection effects, out-of-frame nonproductive sequences were analyzed. The public reads were quality trimmed at Q25 with fastp and then assembled into clones with MiXCR by TCRdb, keeping productive beta chains. Rows matching on CDR3 protein sequence are summarized as one entry with the most common DNA and genes. The V and J calls were determined by TCRdb, not by the authors. For this sample there are roughly 1,500,000 distinct CDR3 sequences; under 35% appear just once. About 0.27% of the sample goes to the ten largest clones.

Including cysteine and phenylalanine, the CDR3 has 15 amino acids. Kept here is only the CDR3 DNA, which spans 45 bases and is read in frame from base 1. Compared with germline, V lacks 7 bases and J lacks 4 bases; bases without a gene match: 9. The study at large found these results: Compared with coincidental sharing between unrelated individuals, out-of-frame TCR alpha sequences shared between twins showed an excess of sequences with low generation probability. A weaker excess of twin sharing was found in beta out-of-frame sequences because the signal-to-noise ratio was lowered by fewer shared sequences. Zero-insertion analyses could be partly confounded by invariant T cells such as MAIT and iNKT, although diverse VJ usage argued against such confounding for most clonotypes. Conclusions relied on cross-sectional statistical analysis, since the same donors could not be followed over many years. Fewer insertions were carried by abundant cord blood beta clonotypes, a similar but weaker trend appeared in young adult naive repertoires, and no such trend appeared in memory repertoires. Recombination models systematically underestimated out-of-frame TCR alpha sharing in monozygotic twins but agreed with sharing between unrelated individuals.

This clonotype was counted between two and nine times. It lacks a known antigen. It has no much larger one-base neighbor in the sample; base qualities were not kept. Every donor was a healthy Caucasian. Material: cord blood. The chain uses TRBV12-3 or TRBV12-4 and TRBJ2-3; 9 nucleotides in the junction match TRBD2. This TCR derives from a newborn girl in good health. The CDR3 region reads CASTRASGISDTQYF. The DNA sequence follows: TGTGCCAGCACCCGGGCTAGCGGGATCTCAGATACGCAGTATTTT.